Ten or more counts support the clone carrying this T cell receptor beta chain. Its antigen is as yet unknown. Time point: healthy volunteer bleed at 6 weeks. Total RNA extraction was carried out from unfractionated whole blood. This sample is part of a study of human T cells and chemical hapten exposure. The overall study: Largely, small differences in pooled library volume made per-sample TCR yields vary.

The library put unique molecular identifiers onto individual cDNA molecules. In the authors' workflow: Individual samples carried between 23,224 and 690,600 TCRs, with 95,638 as the median. TCRdb reprocessed the RACE reads via MiXCR and lists one record per CDR3 protein. The V and J calls come from TCRdb's annotation, not from the publication. The table shows 60,000 to 80,000 distinct CDR3 sequences, with around 6.5% occurring only once. With V trimmed by 4 bases and J by 5 bases, 11 bases remained unmatched. The CDR3 is 16 residues long. Germline V gene sequence: CDR1 MNHEY, CDR2 SMNVEV (reference sequence). Points from the study as a whole: TCRs exceeding a frequency of 1 in 1000 stayed unchanged under DPC sensitization.

The specimen sequenced was whole blood. This sequence was found in a female donor in good health. Some clones in this sample may be carry-over from other donors' samples. The chain is built from TRBV27 and TRBJ1-5; 7 positions agree with TRBD1. For the CDR3, the DNA is TGTGCCAGCAGTTCCACCTTGACAGGGCCCTATCAGCCCCAGCATTTT. This translates into CASSSTLTGPYQPQHF.